Listed here are 24 T cell receptor beta chains from one sample, sequenced in a study of T cells after yellow fever vaccination. MiXCR, applied by TCRdb to the 5' RACE reads, yields one record per CDR3 protein. Among 250,000 or so distinct CDR3 sequences, approximately 3.8% were seen once, and the ten largest hold about 19%. The material was PBMCs, obtained 15 days after the yellow fever booster vaccination. These receptor sequences come from a man in his late teens or twenties who received the YFV17D yellow fever vaccine.

This clonotype was counted ten times or more. The rearrangement links TRBV20-1 to TRBJ1-3; unclear D gene. Trimming took off 5 bases at V and 2 bases at J, with 25 bases between the two ends. The CDR3 spans 18 residues. In germline, CDR1 is DFQATT, CDR2 SNEGSKA (reference sequence). The CDR3 here is CSAQDLHTSYTTGNTIYF. The CDR3 region has the DNA TGCAGTGCTCAAGACTTACACACCAGTTATACCACTGGAAACACCATATATTTT.

Many counts were recorded for this clonotype. The genes are TRBV11-1 and TRBJ1-2; D remains ambiguous. The CDR3 runs to 14 residues. Germline CDR1 reads SGHAT; CDR2 reads FQDESV (reference sequence). With 5 bases removed from V and 4 bases from J, the gap between germline ends came to 14 bases. CDR3 in amino acids: CASSKGQAGYGYTF. CDR3 DNA sequence: TGTGCCAGCAGCAAAGGTCAGGCTGGCTATGGCTACACCTTC. Full variable domain (missing parts from reference TRBV11-1 and TRBJ1-2): EAEVAQSPRYKITEKSQAVAFWCDPISGHATLYWYRQILGQGPELLVQFQDESVVDDSQLPKDRFSAERLKGVDSTLKIQPAELGDSAMYLCASSKGQAGYGYTFGSGTRLTVV.

This clonotype was seen repeatedly, ten times or more. The chain combines TRBV6-5 with TRBJ2-1, with a weak D call TRBD2 (6 bases). Trimming removed 2 bases from V and 0 bases from J, with 11 bases in between. The germline V gene encodes CDR1 MNHEY and CDR2 SVGAGI. The CDR3 has 16 residues. CDR3 sequence reads: CASSYGTGGSYNEQFF. The CDR3 DNA sequence: TGTGCCAGCAGTTACGGGACTGGTGGCTCCTACAATGAGCAGTTCTTC.

This clonotype was seen ten or more times. The genes are TRBV6-6 and TRBJ2-3; D gene ambiguous. The germline V gene has CDR1 MNHNY and CDR2 SVGAGI (reference sequence). The CDR3 extends over 12 amino acids. The V gene lost 6 bases and the J gene lost 5 bases, with 9 bases spanning the gap. The CDR3 loop is CASSPNLDTQYF. CDR3 sequence (DNA): TGTGCCAGCAGCCCCAACCTAGATACGCAGTATTTT.

The chain recombines TRBV5-8 with TRBJ2-2; the match to TRBD1 covers 7 bases. V lost 3 bases, J lost 2 bases, and 4 bases stayed unmatched. There are 15 residues in the CDR3. The germline CDR1 and CDR2 sequences are SGHTS and YDEGEE. CDR3 amino acids: CASSWGTVNTGELFF. The CDR3 nucleotides read TGTGCCAGCAGCTGGGGGACAGTTAACACCGGGGAGCTGTTTTTT.

This clonotype was detected ten times or more. The rearrangement uses TRBV6-1 and TRBJ2-5, with 13 bases aligning to TRBD2. The trim removed 6 bases at V and 4 bases at J, leaving 2 bases unmatched. CDR3 size: 14 residues. Germline-derived CDR1 and CDR2 are MNHNS and SASEGT. CDR3 nucleotides: TGTGCCAGCAGACTAGCGGGGGGGTTAGAGACCCAGTACTTC. Protein product: CASRLAGGLETQYF.

At least ten counts were recorded for this clonotype. V gene TRBV7-9 combines with J gene TRBJ1-1; the match to TRBD1 covers 7 bases. The CDR3 is made up of 17 amino acids. In germline, CDR1 is SEHNR, CDR2 FQNEAQ (reference sequence). V was pared by 4 bases and J by 2 bases, with 13 bases of the junction left unmatched. CDR3 in DNA: TGTGCCAGCAGCTCTACACCGACGGGACAGATAAACACTGAAGCTTTCTTT. This gives the protein CASSSTPTGQINTEAFF.

At least ten counts were recorded for this clonotype. V gene TRBV5-6 combines with J gene TRBJ2-3; D is unresolved. The CDR3 totals 16 residues. Per the germline V gene, CDR1 is SGHDT and CDR2 is YYEEEE. Deletions cut 4 bases from V and 0 bases from J, with 15 bases between. CDR3 sequence (DNA): TGTGCCAGCAGCGGTTCTTGGGGTTGGAGCACAGATACGCAGTATTTT. It yields the protein CASSGSWGWSTDTQYF.

This clonotype was picked up many times. This chain links TRBV5-1 with TRBJ2-7; 7 bases are a match to TRBD1. CDR3 length: 15 amino acids. CDR1 and CDR2 from the germline V gene are SGHRS and YFSETQ. V lost 0 bases to trimming and J lost 6 bases; unmatched junction nucleotides: 9. CDR3 in amino acids: CASSLGDRVGCEQYV. The CDR3 region has the DNA TGCGCCAGCAGCTTGGGTGACAGGGTTGGGTGCGAGCAGTACGTC.

In this sample, this clonotype turned up many times. The chain has TRBV4-1 and TRBJ2-1; TRBD2 is a possible D gene (6 bases). Germline-derived CDR1 and CDR2 are MGHRA and YSYEKL. The CDR3 runs to 16 residues. The V gene lost 1 base and the J gene lost 4 bases, with 14 bases spanning the gap. The DNA of the CDR3 is TGCGCCAGCAGCCAAGTCTGGCGGGGAGAATACAATGAGCAGTTCTTC. It codes for CASSQVWRGEYNEQFF.

The table lists this clonotype with many counts. The chain carries TRBV6-5 and TRBJ1-6; maybe TRBD1 (5 bases). V lost 0 bases and J 9 bases, leaving 18 bases between the germline ends. The germline CDR1 and CDR2 sequences are MNHEY and SVGAGI. CDR3 length: 17 amino acids. CDR3 nucleotide sequence: TGTGCCAGCAGTTACTCTTTCGCTAAAGGGGTAGGTTCACCCCTCCACTTT. Its translation: CASSYSFAKGVGSPLHF.

In this sample, this clonotype turned up many times. The chain joins TRBV12-3 or TRBV12-4 to TRBJ1-5, with 7 positions matching TRBD1. Trimming took 6 bases from V and 6 from J; bases not matched to a gene: 8. The CDR3 totals 14 residues. CDR3 sequence reads: CASSPRGISQPQHF. The CDR3 DNA is TGTGCCAGCAGCCCCAGGGGGATAAGTCAGCCCCAGCATTTT.

This clonotype was observed at least ten times. The chain combines TRBV7-2 with TRBJ2-3; 10 nucleotides agree with TRBD1. Unmatched junction bases numbered 2, after V lost 5 bases and J lost 3 bases. Germline CDR1 is SGHTA and CDR2 is FQGNSA. There are 14 residues in the CDR3. CDR3 sequence: CASSGTGVTDTQYF. CDR3 nucleotide sequence: TGTGCCAGCAGCGGGACAGGGGTGACAGATACGCAGTATTTT. Looking up the rest from reference TRBV7-2 and TRBJ2-3 gives the full variable domain: GAGVSQSPSNKVTEKGKDVELRCDPISGHTALYWYRQSLGQGLEFLIYFQGNSAPDKSGLPSDRFSAERTGGSVSTLTIQRTQQEDSAVYLCASSGTGVTDTQYFGPGTRLTVL.

This rearrangement joins TRBV3-1 to TRBJ1-2; 7 bases map to TRBD1. Germline CDR1 is LGHDT and CDR2 is YNNKEL (reference sequence). The CDR3 spans 15 residues. V shed 1 base, J shed 7 bases, and the junction held 9 bases outside the gene matches. CDR3 nucleotides: TGTGCCAGCAGCCAAGCGTTTGGCAGGGGGTCTGGCTACACCTTC. Its translation: CASSQAFGRGSGYTF.

This clonotype was recorded many times. The gene calls are TRBV7-3 and TRBJ2-1, with D possibly TRBD1 on 6 matching bases. CDR1 and CDR2 (germline): SGHTA, FQGTGA. The CDR3 runs 14 residues. Deletions cut 5 bases from V and 7 bases from J, with 15 bases between. The CDR3 is CASSPQTGFNEQFF. CDR3 DNA: TGTGCCAGCAGCCCCCAGACAGGCTTTAATGAGCAGTTCTTC.

In its sample, this clonotype was seen many times. The rearrangement joins TRBV7-9 to TRBJ2-1; D uncertain. Trimming removed 2 bases from V and 4 bases from J, with 9 bases in between. The CDR3 has 14 amino acids. Germline values: CDR1 SEHNR, CDR2 FQNEAQ (reference sequence). This CDR3 reads CASSLSGSYNEQFF. CDR3 in DNA: TGTGCCAGCAGCTTATCCGGGTCTTACAATGAGCAGTTCTTC. Full variable domain (rest looked up from reference TRBV7-9 and TRBJ2-1): DTGVSQNPRHKITKRGQNVTFRCDPISEHNRLYWYRQTLGQGPEFLTYFQNEAQLEKSRLLSDRFSAERPKGSFSTLEIQRTEQGDSAMYLCASSLSGSYNEQFFGPGTRLTVL.

There are many counts of this clonotype. The rearrangement links TRBV5-1 to TRBJ2-1, with no clear D. The CDR3 length is 14 residues. Germline V gene lookup returns CDR1 SGHRS and CDR2 YFSETQ. V lost 0 bases to trimming and J lost 3 bases, with 7 bases between them. CDR3 bases: TGCGCCAGCAGCTTGGACACATTCTACAATGAGCAGTTCTTC. Its translation: CASSLDTFYNEQFF.

This clonotype came up many times. The CDR3 reads CASSSTMFSAEDYNEQFF. In DNA, the CDR3 is TGTGCCAGCAGCTCCACTATGTTCAGCGCGGAAGACTACAATGAGCAGTTCTTC. The chain is built from TRBV7-9 and TRBJ2-1; D is ambiguous. The germline V gene has CDR1 SEHNR and CDR2 FQNEAQ (reference sequence). The CDR3 extends over 18 amino acids. Trimming took 4 bases from V and 3 from J, leaving 22 bases between them. Drawing the rest from reference TRBV7-9 and TRBJ2-1, the complete variable domain is DTGVSQNPRHKITKRGQNVTFRCDPISEHNRLYWYRQTLGQGPEFLTYFQNEAQLEKSRLLSDRFSAERPKGSFSTLEIQRTEQGDSAMYLCASSSTMFSAEDYNEQFFGPGTRLTVL.

The sample holds a few counts of this clonotype. J is TRBJ1-3 and V is TRBV6-5; possible D gene TRBD1, 6 bases. V lost 8 bases and J 0 bases, leaving 8 bases between the germline ends. Germline assignment: CDR1 MNHEY and CDR2 SVGAGI. This CDR3 spans 13 amino acids. CDR3 sequence (DNA): TGTGCCAGCCGGACAGCCTCTGGAAACACCATATATTTT. It is translated as CASRTASGNTIYF.

This clonotype was seen more than once but under ten times. The V call is TRBV20-1, the J call TRBJ2-1, with D perhaps TRBD1 or TRBD2 (5 bases each). The germline gives CDR1 DFQATT, CDR2 SNEGSKA (reference sequence). CDR3 length: 16 amino acids. V was clipped by 8 bases and J by 0 bases, with 20 bases between them. CDR3 region: CSSTGTPGSSYNEQFF. CDR3 coding DNA: TGCAGTTCTACCGGGACCCCTGGGAGCTCCTACAATGAGCAGTTCTTC.

This clonotype was counted many times. The V and J genes are TRBV4-2 and TRBJ2-7; 8 positions match TRBD1. The CDR3 totals 14 residues. After removal of 2 bases from V and 3 bases from J, the junction contained 3 bases not matched to a gene. Germline-derived CDR1 and CDR2 are LGHNA and YNFKEQ. CDR3 DNA: TGTGCCAGCAGCCAATACGGACAGGGCTACGAGCAGTACTTC. Residues: CASSQYGQGYEQYF.

This clonotype was seen at least ten times. CDR3 residues: CASSLDRPDNEQFF. Written as DNA, the CDR3 is TGCGCCAGCAGCTTGGACAGGCCCGACAATGAGCAGTTCTTC. The rearrangement uses TRBV5-1 and TRBJ2-1, with D perhaps TRBD1 (5 bases). Trimming removed 0 bases from V and 5 bases from J, with 9 bases in between. Germline loops: CDR1 SGHRS, CDR2 YFSETQ. The CDR3 extends over 14 amino acids.

This clonotype was recorded at least ten times. The chain is built from TRBV5-1 and TRBJ1-2, with a tentative D call TRBD1 (5 bases). Trimming removed 2 bases at V and 6 bases at J, with 14 bases between. CDR1 and CDR2 (germline): SGHRS, YFSETQ. CDR3 length: 14 amino acids. The CDR3 protein is CASSFGLGADGYTF. The CDR3 DNA sequence: TGCGCCAGCAGCTTCGGTCTAGGGGCGGATGGCTACACCTTC.

At least ten counts were recorded for this clonotype. This chain joins TRBV5-1 and TRBJ2-1; 8 bases match TRBD1. Unmatched junction bases numbered 3, after V lost 0 bases and J lost 7 bases. Germline CDR1 SGHRS, CDR2 YFSETQ. The CDR3 loop spans 14 amino acids. The CDR3 spells CASSLGTGRNEQFF. The DNA for the CDR3 is TGCGCCAGCAGCTTGGGGACAGGGAGGAATGAGCAGTTCTTC. Based on the CDR3 plus reference TRBV5-1 and TRBJ2-1, the full variable domain is KAGVTQTPRYLIKTRGQQVTLSCSPISGHRSVSWYQQTPGQGLQFLFEYFSETQRNKGNFPGRFSGRQFSNSRSEMNVSTLELGDSALYLCASSLGTGRNEQFFGPGTRLTVL.